A selection of T cell receptor beta chains follows, all from one sample in a study of vaccination and CD4 T cells after COVID-19. Which antigens these TCRs recognize remains unknown. TCRdb reprocessed the PCR reads via MiXCR and lists one record per CDR3 protein. The profile shows 20,000 to 25,000 distinct CDR3 sequences, 40% to 60% of them singletons. Specimen: CD4+ T cells from blood, cultured in vitro. These receptors were obtained from a human donor who had recovered from COVID-19. Each CDR3 is given with its conserved first and last residue. The D gene is left open where the match is weak. Rows may omit the clone size; those that give it use once, few, many or a size class.

size	D	V	J	DNA	CDR3
-	TRBD1	TRBV9	TRBJ2-7	TGTGCCAGCAGCCCCTCGACAGGGGGTTGGAACGAGCAGTACTTC	CASSPSTGGWNEQYF
once	-	TRBV7-2	TRBJ2-1	TGTGCCAGCAGCTTATACGAATACAATGAGCAGTTCTTC	CASSLYEYNEQFF
-	-	TRBV28	TRBJ2-5	TGTGCCAGCAGCCCAGTGGGGCAGGGTCTGGAGACCCAGTACTTC	CASSPVGQGLETQYF
-	TRBD1	TRBV10-3	TRBJ2-5	TGTGCCATCAGTACAGGGGAGAGAGGAGAGACCCAGTACTTC	CAISTGERGETQYF
-	TRBD1	TRBV11-2	TRBJ1-6	TGTGCCAGCAGCATGGACAGGGGATCGAGTTATAATTCACCCCTCCACTTT	CASSMDRGSSYNSPLHF
-	-	TRBV7-9	TRBJ1-2	TGTGCCAGCAGCCAGGATGGGGGTGCCCCTGGCTACACCTTC	CASSQDGGAPGYTF
-	-	TRBV5-4	TRBJ2-1	TGTGCCAGTGGGGGGACCTACAATGAGCAGTTCTTC	CASGGTYNEQFF
-	-	TRBV6-1	TRBJ2-7	TGTGCCAGCAGTCTTAGGTTTGAGGGCCCCTACGAGCAGTACTTC	CASSLRFEGPYEQYF
-	TRBD2	TRBV7-2	TRBJ2-2	TGTGCCAGCAGCTTAGTTTGGGGGGGACTAGCGGGATCTGGGGAGCTGTTTTTT	CASSLVWGGLAGSGELFF
-	TRBD2	TRBV18	TRBJ2-7	TGTGCCAGCTCATCCCGTCCGACTAGCGGGAGGACCACCTACGAGCAGTACTTC	CASSSRPTSGRTTYEQYF
few	-	TRBV4-1	TRBJ2-2	TGCGCCAGCAGCCAACTTACGACAGGCAGGGAGCTGTTTTTT	CASSQLTTGRELFF
-	TRBD2	TRBV28	TRBJ2-7	TGTGCCACCACGGGGAGGGTTTTACACGAGCAGTACTTC	CATTGRVLHEQYF
few	-	TRBV6-1	TRBJ1-6	TGTGCCAGCAGCCCCACAACGGTGGAGTCACCCCTCCACTTT	CASSPTTVESPLHF
few	-	TRBV2	TRBJ1-2	TGTGCCAGCAGTGAGAATGGAGCAAGCTATGGCTACACCTTC	CASSENGASYGYTF
-	TRBD2	TRBV2	TRBJ2-2	TGTGCCAGCAGTGAAGGGGTAGCGGGAGATATTGGGGAGCTGTTTTTT	CASSEGVAGDIGELFF